This is a list of T cell receptor beta chains from one sample in a study of post-analysis software for immune sequencing data. MiXCR was run by TCRdb on the PCR reads, yielding one entry per CDR3 protein. The table records roughly 600,000 distinct CDR3 sequences, about 44% of them present only once. The source material was blood. All receptors derive from a girl aged 5 to 17 with multiple sclerosis. Both conserved end residues are part of each CDR3. The D gene is left open where the match is weak. The size of a clone is reported for some rows only, either as once, few or many, or as a class for expanded clones.

v_gene: TRBV7-9; j_gene: TRBJ1-1; abundance: -; d_gene: -; CDR3aa: CASSWKAGTEAFF; CDR3nt: TGTGCCAGCAGCTGGAAGGCTGGCACTGAAGCTTTCTTT
v_gene: TRBV7-2; j_gene: TRBJ2-1; abundance: few; d_gene: TRBD1; CDR3aa: CASSSLQGSYNEQFF; CDR3nt: TGTGCCAGCAGCTCCTTACAGGGGTCCTACAATGAGCAGTTCTTC
v_gene: TRBV3-1; j_gene: TRBJ1-6; abundance: -; d_gene: -; CDR3aa: CAAQSSYNSPLHF; CDR3nt: TGTGCCGCACAGAGCTCCTATAATTCACCCCTCCACTTT
v_gene: TRBV29-1; j_gene: TRBJ1-4; abundance: -; d_gene: -; CDR3aa: CSVEVGGLNEKLFF; CDR3nt: TGCAGCGTTGAGGTTGGGGGGCTCAATGAAAAACTGTTTTTT
v_gene: TRBV7-8; j_gene: TRBJ2-1; abundance: -; d_gene: TRBD1; CDR3aa: CASSLIQGARPYNEQFF; CDR3nt: TGTGCCAGCAGCTTAATCCAGGGGGCCCGACCTTACAATGAGCAGTTCTTC
v_gene: TRBV7-9; j_gene: TRBJ2-1; abundance: few; d_gene: TRBD1; CDR3aa: CASSSRGRVDEQFF; CDR3nt: TGTGCCAGCAGCTCCAGGGGGCGCGTCGATGAGCAGTTCTTC
v_gene: TRBV14; j_gene: TRBJ2-3; abundance: -; d_gene: TRBD1; CDR3aa: CASGQAMTGQQTQYF; CDR3nt: TGTGCCAGCGGCCAAGCTATGACGGGACAGCAAACGCAGTATTTT
v_gene: TRBV4-2; j_gene: TRBJ1-2; abundance: -; d_gene: -; CDR3aa: CASSQELRDYTF; CDR3nt: TGTGCCAGCAGCCAAGAGCTACGGGACTACACCTTC
v_gene: TRBV20-1; j_gene: TRBJ2-2; abundance: -; d_gene: -; CDR3aa: CSAISGSNTGELFF; CDR3nt: TGCAGTGCTATAAGCGGTTCGAACACCGGGGAGCTGTTTTTT
v_gene: TRBV7-2; j_gene: TRBJ1-2; abundance: few; d_gene: TRBD1; CDR3aa: CASSKRQGASANYGYTF; CDR3nt: TGTGCCAGCAGCAAAAGACAGGGGGCCTCAGCTAACTATGGCTACACCTTC
v_gene: TRBV7-2; j_gene: TRBJ2-7; abundance: once; d_gene: TRBD1; CDR3aa: CASSSTGGSSYEQYF; CDR3nt: TGTGCCAGCAGCTCCACAGGGGGATCCTCCTACGAGCAGTACTTC
v_gene: TRBV20-1; j_gene: TRBJ2-1; abundance: few; d_gene: TRBD2; CDR3aa: CSAKGGLAVTSSYNEQFF; CDR3nt: TGCAGTGCAAAGGGGGGACTAGCGGTCACGAGCTCCTACAATGAGCAGTTCTTC
v_gene: TRBV6-5; j_gene: TRBJ1-1; abundance: -; d_gene: -; CDR3aa: CASRPGLQNTEAFF; CDR3nt: TGTGCCAGCAGACCTGGACTCCAGAACACTGAAGCTTTCTTT
v_gene: TRBV12-3/TRBV12-4; j_gene: TRBJ2-5; abundance: -; d_gene: TRBD2; CDR3aa: CASSYLRGGAGGYNEQYF; CDR3nt: TGTGCCAGCAGTTACCTTAGGGGTGGAGCGGGGGGGTACAATGAGCAGTACTTC
v_gene: TRBV12-3/TRBV12-4; j_gene: TRBJ2-1; abundance: -; d_gene: TRBD2; CDR3aa: CASSSAGGPGNEQFF; CDR3nt: TGTGCCAGCAGTTCAGCGGGAGGGCCGGGAAATGAGCAGTTCTTC
v_gene: TRBV2; j_gene: TRBJ1-4; abundance: -; d_gene: -; CDR3aa: CASSEGQASYEKLFF; CDR3nt: TGTGCCAGCAGTGAAGGGCAGGCGAGTTATGAAAAACTGTTTTTT
v_gene: TRBV7-8; j_gene: TRBJ1-1; abundance: -; d_gene: -; CDR3aa: CASSGEGIPNTEAFF; CDR3nt: TGTGCCAGCAGCGGAGAGGGGATCCCGAACACTGAAGCTTTCTTT
v_gene: TRBV6-6; j_gene: TRBJ2-7; abundance: -; d_gene: TRBD1; CDR3aa: CASSIYFRDSSYEQYF; CDR3nt: TGTGCCAGCAGTATATACTTCCGGGACAGTTCCTACGAGCAGTACTTC
v_gene: TRBV29-1; j_gene: TRBJ2-7; abundance: -; d_gene: -; CDR3aa: CSVGGRQAYEQYF; CDR3nt: TGCAGCGTTGGAGGGAGGCAAGCCTACGAGCAGTACTTC
v_gene: TRBV10-3; j_gene: TRBJ2-3; abundance: -; d_gene: -; CDR3aa: CAISETEDTQYF; CDR3nt: TGTGCCATCAGTGAGACTGAGGATACGCAGTATTTT
v_gene: TRBV7-9; j_gene: TRBJ2-7; abundance: -; d_gene: -; CDR3aa: CASSLGGITYEQYF; CDR3nt: TGTGCCAGCAGCTTAGGGGGCATTACCTACGAGCAGTACTTC
v_gene: TRBV2; j_gene: TRBJ1-1; abundance: -; d_gene: -; CDR3aa: CASSENRRTNTEAFF; CDR3nt: TGTGCCAGTAGTGAGAATCGCAGGACGAACACTGAAGCTTTCTTT
v_gene: TRBV29-1; j_gene: TRBJ1-2; abundance: once; d_gene: -; CDR3aa: CSVERGNGYTF; CDR3nt: TGCAGCGTTGAAAGAGGAAATGGCTACACCTTC
v_gene: TRBV6-2/TRBV6-3; j_gene: TRBJ1-5; abundance: -; d_gene: -; CDR3aa: CASSYVAGGRQPQHF; CDR3nt: TGTGCCAGCAGTTACGTTGCGGGGGGGAGGCAGCCCCAGCATTTT
v_gene: TRBV27; j_gene: TRBJ1-1; abundance: -; d_gene: -; CDR3aa: CASSLLGSTEAFF; CDR3nt: TGTGCCAGCAGTTTATTGGGGAGCACTGAAGCTTTCTTT
v_gene: TRBV3-1; j_gene: TRBJ1-5; abundance: -; d_gene: -; CDR3aa: CASSPGQNSNQPQHF; CDR3nt: TGTGCCAGCAGCCCCGGACAGAATAGCAATCAGCCCCAGCATTTT
v_gene: TRBV6-5; j_gene: TRBJ1-1; abundance: -; d_gene: TRBD1; CDR3aa: CASSSPGTGGSSETEAFF; CDR3nt: TGTGCCAGCAGTTCGCCCGGGACAGGGGGCAGTTCGGAGACTGAAGCTTTCTTT
v_gene: TRBV20-1; j_gene: TRBJ2-3; abundance: once; d_gene: -; CDR3aa: CSARILGTGDIDTQYF; CDR3nt: TGCAGTGCTAGAATTCTGGGGACGGGAGATATAGATACGCAGTATTTT
v_gene: TRBV5-5; j_gene: TRBJ1-1; abundance: -; d_gene: -; CDR3aa: CATGYETEAFF; CDR3nt: TGTGCCACCGGCTACGAGACTGAAGCTTTCTTT
v_gene: TRBV4-2; j_gene: TRBJ2-5; abundance: few; d_gene: TRBD2; CDR3aa: CASSLGTSGQYQETQYF; CDR3nt: TGTGCCAGCAGCCTCGGGACTAGCGGGCAGTACCAAGAGACCCAGTACTTC
v_gene: TRBV29-1; j_gene: TRBJ2-1; abundance: -; d_gene: -; CDR3aa: CSVRQADYNEQFF; CDR3nt: TGCAGCGTTCGGCAAGCTGACTACAATGAGCAGTTCTTC
v_gene: TRBV18; j_gene: TRBJ1-1; abundance: -; d_gene: -; CDR3aa: CASSPPNKNTEAFF; CDR3nt: TGTGCCAGCTCACCACCGAATAAGAACACTGAAGCTTTCTTT
v_gene: TRBV12-3/TRBV12-4; j_gene: TRBJ1-2; abundance: -; d_gene: -; CDR3aa: CASSPPYTF; CDR3nt: TGTGCCAGCAGTCCTCCCTACACCTTC
v_gene: TRBV6-1; j_gene: TRBJ2-7; abundance: -; d_gene: -; CDR3aa: CASSDGPDNSYEQYF; CDR3nt: TGTGCCAGCAGTGACGGGCCGGACAACTCCTACGAGCAGTACTTC
v_gene: TRBV6-5; j_gene: TRBJ2-3; abundance: -; d_gene: -; CDR3aa: CASSPGLSGTRNTQYF; CDR3nt: TGTGCCAGCAGTCCCGGGTTGTCAGGGACGAGGAATACGCAGTATTTT
v_gene: TRBV4-1; j_gene: TRBJ2-7; abundance: -; d_gene: -; CDR3aa: CASSQNPGTVSGIHEQYF; CDR3nt: TGCGCCAGCAGCCAAAATCCCGGGACAGTTAGCGGGATTCACGAGCAGTACTTC
v_gene: TRBV30; j_gene: TRBJ2-7; abundance: few; d_gene: -; CDR3aa: CASGANTYEQYF; CDR3nt: TGTGCCTCCGGGGCTAATACCTACGAGCAGTACTTC
v_gene: TRBV15; j_gene: TRBJ2-7; abundance: -; d_gene: TRBD1; CDR3aa: CAASSRTGPYEQYF; CDR3nt: TGTGCCGCCAGCAGCCGGACAGGGCCCTACGAGCAGTACTTC
v_gene: TRBV25-1; j_gene: TRBJ2-4; abundance: few; d_gene: TRBD1; CDR3aa: CASSGGQGLKNIQYF; CDR3nt: TGTGCCAGCAGTGGGGGACAGGGGCTAAAAAACATTCAGTACTTC
v_gene: TRBV10-3; j_gene: TRBJ2-3; abundance: few; d_gene: -; CDR3aa: CAISIVDTQYF; CDR3nt: TGTGCCATCTCCATCGTAGATACGCAGTATTTT
v_gene: TRBV5-1; j_gene: TRBJ2-7; abundance: -; d_gene: TRBD2; CDR3aa: CASSLEGPAGGTYEQYF; CDR3nt: TGCGCCAGCAGCTTGGAGGGGCCAGCGGGAGGTACCTACGAGCAGTACTTC
v_gene: TRBV29-1; j_gene: TRBJ1-1; abundance: -; d_gene: -; CDR3aa: CSVGIRNTEAFF; CDR3nt: TGCAGCGTTGGCATCAGGAACACTGAAGCTTTCTTT
v_gene: TRBV20-1; j_gene: TRBJ2-3; abundance: -; d_gene: TRBD2; CDR3aa: CSVIGRGDTQYF; CDR3nt: TGCAGTGTAATAGGGAGGGGAGATACGCAGTATTTT
v_gene: TRBV25-1; j_gene: TRBJ2-1; abundance: few; d_gene: -; CDR3aa: CASSEGEFF; CDR3nt: TGTGCCAGCAGTGAAGGGGAGTTCTTC
v_gene: TRBV6-1; j_gene: TRBJ2-1; abundance: -; d_gene: -; CDR3aa: CASSAFGGGGLYNEQFF; CDR3nt: TGTGCCAGCAGTGCTTTCGGGGGCGGGGGACTTTACAATGAGCAGTTCTTC
v_gene: TRBV12-3/TRBV12-4; j_gene: TRBJ2-7; abundance: -; d_gene: TRBD1; CDR3aa: CASSPEITGDRGHEQYF; CDR3nt: TGTGCCAGCAGTCCGGAGATTACGGGAGACAGGGGCCACGAGCAGTACTTC
v_gene: TRBV12-3/TRBV12-4; j_gene: TRBJ2-1; abundance: -; d_gene: -; CDR3aa: CAGSLNPPGGEQFF; CDR3nt: TGTGCCGGCAGTTTAAACCCCCCCGGGGGTGAGCAGTTCTTC
v_gene: TRBV7-9; j_gene: TRBJ2-1; abundance: -; d_gene: -; CDR3aa: CASSLWSRRSYNEQFF; CDR3nt: TGTGCCAGCAGCTTATGGTCCAGGAGATCCTACAATGAGCAGTTCTTC
v_gene: TRBV20-1; j_gene: TRBJ2-7; abundance: few; d_gene: TRBD2; CDR3aa: CSASRTEAGGGYEQYF; CDR3nt: TGCAGTGCTAGCCGCACGGAAGCGGGGGGCGGTTACGAGCAGTACTTC
v_gene: TRBV20-1; j_gene: TRBJ2-3; abundance: few; d_gene: TRBD2; CDR3aa: CSAGGGVADTDTQYF; CDR3nt: TGCAGTGCTGGGGGGGGGGTAGCGGACACAGATACGCAGTATTTT
v_gene: TRBV7-2; j_gene: TRBJ1-2; abundance: -; d_gene: TRBD1; CDR3aa: CASSLGQPSSGYTF; CDR3nt: TGTGCCAGCAGCTTGGGACAGCCGTCTTCGGGCTACACCTTC
v_gene: TRBV7-9; j_gene: TRBJ2-5; abundance: -; d_gene: -; CDR3aa: CASSLERRQYF; CDR3nt: TGTGCCAGCAGCTTAGAACGGCGTCAGTACTTC
v_gene: TRBV7-3; j_gene: TRBJ2-1; abundance: -; d_gene: TRBD2; CDR3aa: CASSLTGASGVYNEQFF; CDR3nt: TGTGCCAGCAGCCTCACGGGGGCTAGCGGGGTCTACAATGAGCAGTTCTTC
v_gene: TRBV5-1; j_gene: TRBJ2-5; abundance: once; d_gene: -; CDR3aa: CASSPYWGETQYF; CDR3nt: TGCGCCAGCAGCCCCTATTGGGGTGAGACCCAGTACTTC
v_gene: TRBV12-3/TRBV12-4; j_gene: TRBJ1-4; abundance: -; d_gene: -; CDR3aa: CASSFYGGTKKLFF; CDR3nt: TGTGCCAGCAGTTTTTACGGGGGCACTAAAAAACTGTTTTTT
v_gene: TRBV5-1; j_gene: TRBJ2-4; abundance: few; d_gene: TRBD2; CDR3aa: CASSPILGREAKNIQYF; CDR3nt: TGCGCCAGCAGCCCCATCCTTGGGCGGGAGGCCAAAAACATTCAGTACTTC
v_gene: TRBV11-2; j_gene: TRBJ2-1; abundance: -; d_gene: TRBD2; CDR3aa: CASSLGVVWTSGASYNEQFF; CDR3nt: TGTGCCAGCAGCTTAGGGGTTGTGTGGACTAGCGGAGCTTCCTACAATGAGCAGTTCTTC